Listed below are T cell receptor beta chains from one sample, sequenced in a study of human T cells and chemical hapten exposure. MiXCR, run by TCRdb on the RACE reads, gives a single entry per CDR3 protein. The sample holds around 33,000 distinct CDR3 sequences, approximately 12% seen once. Specimen: whole blood, collected in connection with sensitization to the hapten diphenylcyclopropenone (DPC). The receptors were sampled from a woman aged 40 to 50 with alopecia areata. Some clones in this sample may be carry-over from other donors' samples. CDR3s include the opening cysteine and the closing phenylalanine or tryptophan. D genes are given only for firm matches. A clone size is listed for some rows: how often the clone was seen (once, few, many), or a class if it is expanded.

V gene	clone size	J gene	D gene	CDR3 DNA	CDR3 protein
TRBV19	many	TRBJ2-3	TRBD2	TGTGCCAGTAGTAACTTTAAACTAGCGCTAAGCACAGATACGCAGTATTTT	CASSNFKLALSTDTQYF
TRBV27	many	TRBJ2-7	TRBD2	TGTGCCAGCAGCGTTCTAGCGGGAGAGGGATACGAGCAGTACTTC	CASSVLAGEGYEQYF
TRBV11-2	many	TRBJ1-1	TRBD1	TGTGCCAGCAGCTTAAACAGGGGAATCAGGACCACTGAAGCTTTCTTT	CASSLNRGIRTTEAFF
TRBV6-6	many	TRBJ2-1	TRBD2	TGTGCCAGCAGTTACTTGAGAAGCGGGACCTCCTACAATGAGCAGTTCTTC	CASSYLRSGTSYNEQFF
TRBV28	NA	TRBJ2-4	NA	TGTGCCAGCAGTTCGGCCAGGAACATTCAGTACTTC	CASSSARNIQYF
TRBV5-4	many	TRBJ2-7	TRBD1	TGTGCCAGCAGCTTGGCCGTAGGGGGCCAGGACGAGCAGTACTTC	CASSLAVGGQDEQYF
TRBV20-1	many	TRBJ2-3	TRBD2	TGCAGTGCTAGCGGGGGGGCCACAGATACGCAGTATTTT	CSASGGATDTQYF
TRBV7-2	NA	TRBJ1-1	NA	TGTGCCAGCAGCCGTGACAGGTCTGAAGCTTTCTTT	CASSRDRSEAFF
TRBV7-9	many	TRBJ2-6	TRBD2	TGTGCCAGCAGCTTAGCGGGAGGGACGTCTGGGGCCAACGTCCTGACTTTC	CASSLAGGTSGANVLTF
TRBV9	NA	TRBJ2-7	NA	TGTGCCAGCAGCGTAGCCCCAGCAGGCCCCTATTCCTACGAGCAGTACTTC	CASSVAPAGPYSYEQYF
TRBV5-1	NA	TRBJ2-1	NA	TGCGCCAGCAGCTTTGGAACAGGATCCTACAATGAGCAGTTCTTC	CASSFGTGSYNEQFF
TRBV10-1	many	TRBJ2-1	TRBD2	TGCGCCAGCAGTGAGTCTAGGACTAGCGGGGGGAATGAGCAGTTCTTC	CASSESRTSGGNEQFF
TRBV5-5	NA	TRBJ1-5	NA	TGTGCCAGCAGCTTGGCCGTCGGGGAAAGCAATCAGCCCCAGCATTTT	CASSLAVGESNQPQHF
TRBV29-1	NA	TRBJ2-6	NA	TGCAGCGTTGTTCCGGCAGGGCGCTCTGGGGCCAACGTCCTGACTTTC	CSVVPAGRSGANVLTF
TRBV7-2	NA	TRBJ2-1	NA	TGTGCCACCACTCTCGGGTTCTACAATGAGCAGTTCTTC	CATTLGFYNEQFF
TRBV7-6	few	TRBJ1-4	NA	TGTGCCAGCACCCTAGGGCAAAATGAAAAACTGTTTTTT	CASTLGQNEKLFF
TRBV19	many	TRBJ2-5	NA	TGTGCCAGTAGTACGTTCGTCGAGTACCAAGAGACCCAGTACTTC	CASSTFVEYQETQYF
TRBV4-2	NA	TRBJ2-1	NA	TGTGCCAGCAGCCAAGACACCTCTGGGCGGGATGAGCAGTTCTTC	CASSQDTSGRDEQFF
TRBV15	many	TRBJ2-2	TRBD2	TGTGCCACCCAACTAGCGGGGGCCGAGAACACCGGGGAGCTGTTTTTT	CATQLAGAENTGELFF
TRBV28	NA	TRBJ1-2	NA	TGTGCCAGCAGTAGAGTAGGACAGAACTTCTACTATGGCTACACCTTC	CASSRVGQNFYYGYTF
TRBV30	NA	TRBJ2-1	NA	TGTGCCTGGAGTCATCTGGGCGGCAGCTCCTACAATGAGCAGTTCTTC	CAWSHLGGSSYNEQFF
TRBV5-5	medium-sized	TRBJ2-7	NA	TGTGCCAGCAGCTTGAATCAATTGACGGAGAAGTACTTC	CASSLNQLTEKYF
TRBV12-3/TRBV12-4	many	TRBJ2-1	TRBD1	TGTGCCAGCACCTCCGGGACAGCCATATACAATGAGCAGTTCTTC	CASTSGTAIYNEQFF
TRBV6-2/TRBV6-3	few	TRBJ1-1	NA	TGTGCCAGCAACCCGGGACCGAACACTGAAGCTTTCTTT	CASNPGPNTEAFF
TRBV4-3	NA	TRBJ2-5	NA	TGCGCCAGCAGCCATGGCACCGGGATCCAAGAGACCCAGTACTTC	CASSHGTGIQETQYF
TRBV7-7	NA	TRBJ2-1	TRBD2	TGTGCTAGCAGCCTTATAGCGGGACTCTACAATGAGCAGTTCTTC	CASSLIAGLYNEQFF
TRBV7-9	many	TRBJ2-6	NA	TGTGCCAGCAGCCCTAGGACCCCCGGGGCCAACGTCCTGACTTTC	CASSPRTPGANVLTF
TRBV29-1	many	TRBJ2-1	TRBD2	TGCAGCGTTGGGGTAGCGGGGCTGCCCTACAATGAGCAGTTCTTC	CSVGVAGLPYNEQFF
TRBV28	NA	TRBJ2-1	TRBD2	TGTGCCAGCAGGACCGGGACTAGAAATTACAATGAGCAGTTCTTC	CASRTGTRNYNEQFF
TRBV21-1	few	TRBJ2-3	NA	TGTGCCAGCAGCAAAATGGCTTCCACAGATACGCAGTATTTT	CASSKMASTDTQYF
TRBV29-1	NA	TRBJ1-2	NA	TGCAGCGTTAACTCCGGGGACTATGGCTACACCTTC	CSVNSGDYGYTF
TRBV29-1	few	TRBJ2-7	TRBD2	TGCAGCGTTGGGGACTACTACGAGCAGTACTTC	CSVGDYYEQYF
TRBV7-6	many	TRBJ2-3	NA	TGTGCCAGCAGCTCCTTGGCCCCGCCGGATACGCAGTATTTT	CASSSLAPPDTQYF
TRBV11-2	many	TRBJ1-1	NA	TGTGCCAGCAGCTTAGTAGGAGGGGTGGCCACTGAAGCTTTCTTT	CASSLVGGVATEAFF
TRBV6-2/TRBV6-3	NA	TRBJ2-2	TRBD1	TGTGCCAGCAGTTACCCGGCCCCAGGGGGCCCCGGGGAGCTGTTTTTT	CASSYPAPGGPGELFF
TRBV29-1	many	TRBJ2-1	TRBD2	TGCAGCGCTCCTACGTTAGCGGGAAGAAATGAGCAGTTCTTC	CSAPTLAGRNEQFF
TRBV4-2	few	TRBJ2-5	NA	TGTGCCAGCAGCCAGGAGGCGGCCAGACAAGAGACCCAGTACTTC	CASSQEAARQETQYF
TRBV7-2	NA	TRBJ1-1	NA	TGTGCCAGCAGCTACGGACAGAAGAGAAATGCTTTCTTT	CASSYGQKRNAFF
TRBV4-2	few	TRBJ2-1	NA	TGTGCCAGCAGCCATGAAAACAATGAGCAGTTCTTC	CASSHENNEQFF
TRBV4-1	many	TRBJ2-3	NA	TGCGCCAGCAGCCAAGAAGACCGAACAGATACGCAGTATTTT	CASSQEDRTDTQYF
TRBV29-1	few	TRBJ1-5	NA	TGCAGCGTTGAGCCTAGGTTCGGGGGGCCCCAGCATTTT	CSVEPRFGGPQHF
TRBV27	NA	TRBJ2-5	TRBD2	TGTGCCAGCAGTGTCCTAGCGGGACAAGAGACCCAGTACTTC	CASSVLAGQETQYF
TRBV30	many	TRBJ1-5	NA	TGTGCCTGGAGTGTATTTCCCCAGGTTCCTAGCAATCAGCCCCAGCATTTT	CAWSVFPQVPSNQPQHF
TRBV28	NA	TRBJ2-6	NA	TGTGCCAGCAGTTCAGGGGAAGCTGGGGCCAACGTCCTGACTTTC	CASSSGEAGANVLTF
TRBV10-3	many	TRBJ2-7	TRBD2	TGTGCCATCAGTGAGTCGGCGGGAGGGCCGCTGCGCGAGCAGTACTTC	CAISESAGGPLREQYF
TRBV18	NA	TRBJ2-5	NA	TGTGCCAGCTCACCGTTGACTGGTGAAGAGACCCAGTACTTC	CASSPLTGEETQYF
TRBV7-9	many	TRBJ2-3	NA	TGTGCCAGCAGCTTAGAGGGACTCACAGATACGCAGTATTTT	CASSLEGLTDTQYF
TRBV7-2	few	TRBJ1-2	TRBD1	TGTGCCAGCAAGAAGACAGGGATTGACTATGGCTACACCTTC	CASKKTGIDYGYTF
TRBV9	few	TRBJ2-3	TRBD2	TGTGCCAGCACTAGCGGGAGTGGAGATACGCAGTATTTT	CASTSGSGDTQYF
TRBV28	few	TRBJ2-5	NA	TGTGCCAGCAGGAGAGCAGAGACCCAGTACTTC	CASRRAETQYF
TRBV6-6	NA	TRBJ2-1	NA	TGTGCCAGCAGTTACTCGGAGGTCAATGAGCAGTTCTTC	CASSYSEVNEQFF
TRBV10-3	many	TRBJ2-2	NA	TGTGCCATCAGTGAAATCGGGGAGCTGTTTTTT	CAISEIGELFF
TRBV2	NA	TRBJ1-5	NA	TGTGCCAGCACGGTCAATAGCAATCAGCCCCAGCATTTT	CASTVNSNQPQHF
TRBV6-5	NA	TRBJ2-1	TRBD2	TGTGCCAGCATCGACCTGACTAGCGGGACCTACAATGAGCAGTTCTTC	CASIDLTSGTYNEQFF
TRBV9	few	TRBJ2-3	TRBD2	TGTGCCAGCAGCCAATCCGGGACTAGCGGGGGGCTAGATACGCAGTATTTT	CASSQSGTSGGLDTQYF
TRBV15	NA	TRBJ2-1	TRBD2	TGTGCCACCAGCACCCTTAGCGGGGTGGGCATTTACAATGAGCAGTTCTTC	CATSTLSGVGIYNEQFF
TRBV20-1	NA	TRBJ1-5	NA	TGCAGTGCTAGAGATGGGGCGGCTCTGCAGCCCCAGCATTTT	CSARDGAALQPQHF